The present TCR beta chain was sequenced within a study of T cells expressing NK-cell markers. The study, taken as a whole, reports: The CD3+CD56-NKG2C+ fraction of a few donors was also led by these clonotypes.

As to this clonotype: The antigen is unknown.

From its re-call of the 5' RACE reads, TCRdb lists each CDR3 protein once, without DNA. This repertoire includes about 460,000 distinct CDR3 sequences. The CDR3 consists of 11 residues. Germline CDR1 GTSNPN, CDR2 SVGIG (reference sequence). The sequenced sample consisted of blood T cells: a sorted CD56 or NKG2C T cell subset, CD4+ or CD8+ T cells, or bulk PBMC T cells (not recorded which). This clonotype originated in a woman aged 45-60 years in good health. The genes are TRBV30 and TRBJ2-2; the D gene TCRdb calls, TRBD2, cannot be checked with no DNA. CDR3 region: CSLAGDGELFF.